The source of this T cell receptor beta chain is a study of post-analysis software for immune sequencing data. Overall study context: In terms of disease course, relapsing-remitting, secondary progressive and progressive-relapsing multiple sclerosis were included. The study's findings and limits: About five TRBV segments occurring more often in patients than controls included TRBV5-6, TRBV5-1 and TRBV20-1.

Each TCR beta cDNA library carried unique molecular identifiers. MiXCR, applied by TCRdb to the PCR reads, yields one record per CDR3 protein. This sample has approximately 770,000 distinct CDR3 sequences, with 35% to 55% found just once. Points on this clonotype: Antigen: not known.

This CDR3 is built from 16 residues. Per germline, CDR1 DFQATT and CDR2 SNEGSKA (reference sequence). V lost 3 bases, J lost 2 bases, and 11 bases stayed unmatched. Specimen: blood. The gene calls are TRBV20-1 and TRBJ2-7, with 9 bases fitting TRBD1. This TCR came from a girl aged 5-17 years with multiple sclerosis. The CDR3 loop is CSASQRDRVKPYEQYF. The DNA for the CDR3 is TGCAGTGCTAGTCAGAGGGACAGGGTGAAGCCCTACGAGCAGTACTTC.